The TCR beta chain under discussion was sequenced for a study of blood T cell repertoires in COVID-19. Study-level background: T cells, B-cell-depleted T cells, or PBMCs provided the cDNA or gDNA that served as material.

The Seattle patients joined while their infection was active and were tracked longitudinally afterward. V dropped 0 bases and J dropped 0 bases, with 15 bases sitting between them. The CDR3 extends over 19 amino acids. Germline V gene lookup returns CDR1 SGHVS and CDR2 FNYEAQ. In the authors' methods: Using reference gene primer amplification, nucleated cell counts were estimated. This table comes from immunoSEQ multiplex PCR, and its TCRdb copy is limited to in-frame clones, with some not included. D and trimming were read from the DNA, whereas the V and J calls and clone size are those reported in that table. The profile shows tens of thousands of clones, around nine tenths of them singletons.

The sequence was obtained from a man aged 50 to 59 with COVID-19, enrolled during active disease. Specimen: peripheral blood. This sequence joins TRBV7-6 and TRBJ2-6; tentatively, D is TRBD2 (6 bases). The CDR3 loop is CASSLAPGSPGSGANVLTF. The CDR3 nucleotides read TGTGCCAGCAGCTTAGCCCCCGGGAGTCCTGGCTCTGGGGCCAACGTCCTGACTTTC.